Given below is one T cell receptor (beta chain) in context. This clone appeared many times. Its antigen target is currently unknown. Base quality data are lacking; no much larger clone is found one base away. Healthy HIV-negative adults with no recently reported acute infections or vaccinations were included as donors. Only Caucasian adults living in Nashville, Tennessee, USA were represented among the donors. CD8 memory samples consisted of magnetically selected CD45RO+ cells combined with CCR7-negative CD45RA+ effector memory (TemRA) cells. Blood was obtained by leukapheresis, after which PBMCs were separated by Ficoll-Histopaque density gradient centrifugation and cryopreserved in liquid nitrogen vapor phase. Analytical flow cytometry was used to check the purity and quantity of every magnetically sorted T cell population. Genomic DNA was isolated from every sorted fraction and measured by UV absorbance on a Nanodrop 2000c.

The germline V gene gives CDR1 as MNHNS and CDR2 as SASEGT. From the cysteine through the phenylalanine, the CDR3 covers 14 amino acids. The only DNA kept is the CDR3, 42 bases in frame from the first base. The germline V and J ends show losses of 1 base and 4 bases respectively, and no gene match explains 3 bases of the junction. TCR CDR3 regions were amplified from genomic DNA by multiplex PCR using the deep immunoSEQ assay. Genomic DNA extracted from each cell subset was distributed evenly over all wells of several immunoSEQ 96-well plates, and each plate served as one replicate. For sorted subsets, each replicate PCR was loaded with about 200 ng genomic DNA, equivalent to roughly 30,000 T cell genomes. Purified libraries were quantified with a Qubit 3.0 fluorometer, sized on a Bioanalyzer 2100, and re-quantified with the KAPA Library Quantification kit. A separate single-read 150-cycle Illumina NextSeq 550 flow cell was used to sequence each immunoSEQ 96-well plate. The paper's data handling went like this. Because only junctional sequences without quality scores were contained in the immunoSEQ output, filtering matching that applied to full-length reads could not be performed. Sequences were annotated with PyIR, a Python wrapper for IgBLAST v1.9, and V/J genes and CDR3 were assigned using IMGT germline references. Reads were filtered out if the reads had weak V/J assignments (E-value above 1e-6), no CDR3, stop codons, out-of-frame junctions, or ambiguous translated residues. V3J clonotypes were defined as sequences sharing an identical inferred V gene, J gene, and CDR3 amino acid sequence. The percentage overlap between two repertoires was calculated by dividing the number of shared unique clonotypes by the size of the smaller repertoire. Three approaches were used to assess repertoire richness: RTK rarefaction, the Chao1 estimator, and Recon v2.1 estimates of unobserved clonotypes. OLGA was used to compute generation probabilities for all TCRbeta clonotypes that the gDNA method yielded from a handful of donors. This is the immuneACCESS table as TCRdb keeps it, with only in-frame sequences that have V and J called. A part of the clones is gone; compared with another copy, unresolved V genes explain less than half, and the rest is unexplained. The V and J calls and clone size are taken from that table; D and trimming were inferred from the DNA. In all, the sample holds 95,000 to 120,000 clones, and 68% of those were seen once. The ten largest clones add up to approximately 25% of the sample.

The data belong to a study of shared clonotypes between healthy human individuals (dated by TCRdb to about 2020). As for the study more broadly: A couple of women and three men aged 18 to 49 years were included in the cohort. To estimate repertoire size and how much clonotypes are shared between individuals, the study performed deep sequencing of blood TCR repertoires from five healthy adults. Per donor, three plates each were used for CD4 naive and CD4 memory, two for CD8 naive, and one for CD8 memory. Different laboratories and diverse techniques were used to prepare libraries and sequence TCR repertoires, to increase sequencing depth and limit assay-specific biases. Between about 0.9 and 9 billion PBMCs per donor were obtained by leukapheresis.

What the work shows at the level of the full study, not this receptor alone: When a few donors were compared, the shared fraction of clonotypes was about 5% for naive CD4, more than 3% for naive CD8, 2.3% for memory CD4, and under 0.5% for memory CD8. Compared with non-shared clonotypes, clonotypes shared by all four sorted-subset donors had higher generation probabilities. Sampling was restricted to blood, and TCR repertoires in tissues likely differ from the TCR repertoires found in blood. The small number of donors limited the genetic and exposure-history diversity represented. Pairwise subsampling indicated that sequencing depth was expected to affect the degree of clonotype sharing among donors. Naive subsets generally had larger estimated clonotype richness than memory subsets did. Incomplete sequencing was indicated by rarefaction of sorted-subset datasets, despite the large sequencing depth.

This receptor was taken from a woman younger than 45 in good health. The sample consisted of memory CD8+ T cells sorted from blood. The sample's cell subset or site label, decoded: CD45RO+ cells pooled with CCR7-negative TemRA cells. Rearrangement joined TRBV6-1 to TRBJ1-2, and 7 junction bases match TRBD1. The nucleotide sequence reads as follows: TGTGCCAGCAGTGAAGGGTCAGGGGGCTATGGCTACACCTTC. The encoded protein is CASSEGSGGYGYTF.